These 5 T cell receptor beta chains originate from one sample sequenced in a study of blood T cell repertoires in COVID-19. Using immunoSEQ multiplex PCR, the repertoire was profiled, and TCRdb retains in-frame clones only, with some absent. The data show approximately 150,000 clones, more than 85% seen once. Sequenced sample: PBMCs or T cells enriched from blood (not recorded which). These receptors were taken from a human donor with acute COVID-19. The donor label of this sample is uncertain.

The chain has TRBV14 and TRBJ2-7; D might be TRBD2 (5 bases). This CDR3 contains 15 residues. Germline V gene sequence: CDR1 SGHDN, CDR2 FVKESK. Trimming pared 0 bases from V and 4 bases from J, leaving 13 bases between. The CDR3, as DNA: TGTGCCAGCAGCCAAGACGGGCGGGTCGTTTACGAGCAGTACTTC. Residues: CASSQDGRVVYEQYF.

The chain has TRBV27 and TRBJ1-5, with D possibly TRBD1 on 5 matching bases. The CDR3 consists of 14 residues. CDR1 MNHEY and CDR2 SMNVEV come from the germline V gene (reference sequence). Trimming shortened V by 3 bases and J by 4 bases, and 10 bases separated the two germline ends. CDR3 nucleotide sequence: TGTGCCAGCAGTTTCCAGGGTAAGAATCAGCCCCAGCATTTT. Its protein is CASSFQGKNQPQHF.

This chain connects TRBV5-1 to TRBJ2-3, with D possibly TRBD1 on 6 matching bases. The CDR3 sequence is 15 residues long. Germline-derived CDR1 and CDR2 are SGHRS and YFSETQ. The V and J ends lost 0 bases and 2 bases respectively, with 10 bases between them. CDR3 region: CASSLEPGHTDTQYF. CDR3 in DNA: TGCGCCAGCAGCTTGGAGCCGGGACACACAGATACGCAGTATTTT.

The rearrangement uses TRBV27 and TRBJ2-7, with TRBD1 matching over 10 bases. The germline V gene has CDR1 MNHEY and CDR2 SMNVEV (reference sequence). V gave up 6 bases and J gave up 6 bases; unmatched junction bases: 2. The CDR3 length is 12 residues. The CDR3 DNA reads TGTGCCAGCAGCAGGACAGGGGGCGAGCAGTACTTC. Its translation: CASSRTGGEQYF.

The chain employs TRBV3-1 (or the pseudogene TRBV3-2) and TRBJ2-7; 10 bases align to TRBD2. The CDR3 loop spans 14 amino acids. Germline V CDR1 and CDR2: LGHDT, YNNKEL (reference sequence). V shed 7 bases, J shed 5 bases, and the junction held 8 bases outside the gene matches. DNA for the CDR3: TGTGCCAGCAACCCCAGCGGGGGGGCTGACGAGCAGTACTTC. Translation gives CASNPSGGADEQYF.